This T cell receptor beta chain comes out of a study of blood T cell repertoires in COVID-19. As for the study in general: The origin of the acute and convalescent COVID-19 samples was the United States, Italy and Spain. T cells, B-cell-depleted T cells, or PBMCs provided the cDNA or gDNA that served as material.

In its sample, this clone was seen once. Per the original methods: How many nucleated cells were present was estimated from reference gene primer amplification. The assay was immunoSEQ multiplex PCR, and TCRdb's table has in-frame clones only and misses some. Clone size and the V and J calls come from that table; the DNA yielded D and trimming. The table shows about 150,000 clones, with roughly 80% occurring only once. Trimming pared 0 bases from V and 8 bases from J, leaving 10 bases between. The CDR3 length is 13 residues. From germline, CDR1 is GTSNPN and CDR2 SVGIG (reference sequence). Sequencing input: peripheral blood. The chain is built from TRBV30 and TRBJ1-4; D not certain. This clonotype originated in a woman aged 60-75 years with acute or convalescent COVID-19. The CDR3 protein is CAWSVRTVEKLFF. The DNA for the CDR3 is TGTGCCTGGAGTGTACGTACAGTAGAAAAACTGTTTTTT. Variable domain in full (rest from reference TRBV30 and TRBJ1-4): SQTIHQWPATLVQPVGSPLSLECTVEGTSNPNLYWYRQAAGRGLQLLFYSVGIGQISSEVPQNLSASRPQDRQFILSSKKLLLSDSGFYLCAWSVRTVEKLFFGSGTQLSVL.